Included here is one T cell receptor (beta chain) sequence, with context. Its matching antigen is unknown. Each donor was a Caucasian adult residing in Nashville, Tennessee. The protocol was immunoSEQ multiplex PCR, while the TCRdb copy is restricted to in-frame clones and leaves out a portion. The profile shows roughly 1.4 million clones, around 98.5% of them singletons. This entry is derived from a study of shared clonotypes between healthy human individuals. About the study: Ranging from 18 to 49 in age, donors were two women and three men. Plates per donor: three CD4 naive, three CD4 memory, two CD8 naive, one CD8 memory. Broader study findings: Generation of non-shared clonotypes was less probable than generation of clonotypes shared by all four donors.

Trimming removed 3 bases from V and 2 bases from J; junction bases left unmatched: 8. The CDR3 runs to 16 residues. Germline-derived CDR1 and CDR2 are KGHSH and LQKENI. V usage is TRBV18 and J usage is TRBJ2-7; 9 positions agree with TRBD2. The clonotype originates from a man aged 30 to 45 in good health. Material: naive CD4+ T cells sorted from blood. Subset meaning: CD45RA+ positively selected. The CDR3: CASSPGTSWRTYEQYF. CDR3 nucleotide sequence: TGTGCCAGCTCACCTGGGACTAGCTGGAGGACCTACGAGCAGTACTTC.